These 19 T cell receptor beta chains share one sample of origin, sequenced in a study of T cells after yellow fever vaccination. TCRdb ran MiXCR on the 5' RACE reads and lists one entry per CDR3 protein. The table includes about 550,000 distinct CDR3 sequences, about 19% detected once. This specimen consisted of PBMCs, obtained 15 days after the yellow fever booster vaccination. The receptors originated from a man younger than 45 who received the YFV17D yellow fever vaccine.

DNA of the CDR3: TGTGCCAGCAGTCACCGGGGGGGACTAGCATATGAGCAGTTCTTC. Translating gives CASSHRGGLAYEQFF. The chain uses TRBV6-2 or TRBV6-3 and TRBJ2-1; 9 nucleotides match TRBD2. The V gene's germline CDR1 is MNHEY and CDR2 SVGEGT. V shed 5 bases, J shed 8 bases, and the junction held 10 bases outside the gene matches. The CDR3 extends over 15 amino acids.

J is TRBJ2-1 and V is TRBV6-7; 8 nucleotides agree with TRBD2. TRBV6-7 is labeled an ORF, and its function is uncertain. The CDR3 extends over 15 amino acids. V shed 4 bases, J shed 8 bases, and the junction held 10 bases outside the gene matches. CDR3 in amino acids: CASSSKRESKDEQFF. Written as DNA, the CDR3 is TGTGCCAGCAGTTCTAAGCGGGAGAGCAAGGATGAGCAGTTCTTC.

This chain connects TRBV6-1 to TRBJ1-6, with 7 bases aligning to TRBD1. Trimming cost V 8 bases and J 6 bases; bases outside gene matches: 10. CDR1 is MNHNS, CDR2 SASEGT, per germline. There are 15 residues in the CDR3. The CDR3 sequence: CASRIRDSPNSPLHF. The CDR3 DNA reads TGTGCCAGCCGAATCAGGGACAGTCCTAATTCACCCCTCCACTTT.

The rearrangement links TRBV29-1 to TRBJ2-3; no clear D gene. Per the germline V gene, CDR1 is SQVTM and CDR2 is ANQGSEA. Trimming took 2 bases from V and 0 from J, leaving 9 bases between them. The CDR3 is 14 amino acids. The CDR3 DNA sequence: TGCAGCGTTGAACCCACGTGGAGCACAGATACGCAGTATTTT. It codes for CSVEPTWSTDTQYF.

The chain joins TRBV7-2 to TRBJ1-1; TRBD1 matches at 7 bases. Looked up from germline, CDR1 is SGHTA and CDR2 is FQGNSA. The CDR3 extends over 17 amino acids. V shed 1 base, J shed 3 bases, and the junction held 11 bases outside the gene matches. The CDR3 reads CASSLVGMVGTDTEAFF. The CDR3 DNA sequence: TGTGCCAGCAGCTTAGTAGGGATGGTGGGGACAGACACTGAAGCTTTCTTT.

DNA for the CDR3: TGTGCCAGCCAGATCAATAGCCTAAGTGAAAAACTGTTTTTT. It specifies CASQINSLSEKLFF. This sequence joins TRBV2 and TRBJ1-4; D not certain. CDR3 length equals 14 residues. Germline CDR1 SNHLY, CDR2 FYNNEI. V lost 8 bases and J lost 7, with 17 bases in between. The full variable domain, with the rest looked up from reference TRBV2 and TRBJ1-4, is EPEVTQTPSHQVTQMGQEVILRCVPISNHLYFYWYRQILGQKVEFLVSFYNNEISEKSEIFDDQFSVERPDGSNFTLKIRSTKLEDSAMYFCASQINSLSEKLFFGSGTQLSVL.

There are a few counts of this clonotype. V is TRBV7-9 and J is TRBJ1-2; D perhaps matches TRBD1 (6 bases). From germline, CDR1 is SEHNR and CDR2 FQNEAQ (reference sequence). CDR3 length: 15 amino acids. The V and J ends lost 5 bases and 1 base respectively, with 14 bases between them. CDR3 region: CASSLSRGFNYGYTF. The CDR3, as DNA: TGTGCCAGCAGCCTAAGCAGGGGTTTTAACTATGGCTACACCTTC.

The gene calls are TRBV12-3 or TRBV12-4 and TRBJ2-1; perhaps TRBD2 as D (6 bases). CDR3 length: 14 amino acids. V lost 6 bases and J 6 bases, leaving 15 bases between the germline ends. CDR3 nucleotide sequence: TGTGCCAGCAGCGGGGAACTAGCTGGCAATGAGCAGTTCTTC. Amino acids: CASSGELAGNEQFF.

This clonotype was seen once. This sequence joins TRBV5-1 and TRBJ2-1, with a tentative D call TRBD2 (8 bases). V was clipped by 4 bases and J by 7 bases, with 27 bases between them. CDR1 is SGHRS and CDR2 is YFSETQ in the germline V gene. There are 18 residues in the CDR3. DNA of the CDR3: TGCGCCAGCAGCGACGGAACCGGGACTAGGGGGCCGTGGAATGAGCAGTTCTTC. Protein product: CASSDGTGTRGPWNEQFF. Complete variable domain (other parts from reference TRBV5-1 and TRBJ2-1): KAGVTQTPRYLIKTRGQQVTLSCSPISGHRSVSWYQQTPGQGLQFLFEYFSETQRNKGNFPGRFSGRQFSNSRSEMNVSTLELGDSALYLCASSDGTGTRGPWNEQFFGPGTRLTVL.

This clonotype occurred a few times. The chain links TRBV20-1 to TRBJ2-1; D is tentatively TRBD1 or TRBD2 (5 bases each). This CDR3 has 16 residues. V lost 6 bases and J 6 bases, leaving 24 bases between the germline ends. Germline-derived CDR1 and CDR2 are DFQATT and SNEGSKA (reference sequence). The CDR3 DNA reads TGCAGTGCACCACCCGGGGCCAACAATCCCTCCAATGAGCAGTTCTTC. Amino acids: CSAPPGANNPSNEQFF.

V usage is TRBV20-1 and J usage is TRBJ2-5; no reliable D call. CDR1 and CDR2 (germline): DFQATT, SNEGSKA (reference sequence). Trimming shortened V by 5 bases and J by 5 bases, and 12 bases separated the two germline ends. The CDR3 totals 12 residues. The CDR3 here is CSAGVIQETQYF. The CDR3 nucleotides read TGCAGTGCTGGGGTAATTCAGGAGACCCAGTACTTC.

J is TRBJ2-7 and V is TRBV7-6; 9 nucleotides align to TRBD1. This CDR3 region has 17 residues. Germline V gene lookup returns CDR1 SGHVS and CDR2 FNYEAQ. J gave up 0 bases and V 0 bases, and 6 bases lay outside the gene matches. This chain's CDR3 is CASSLAAGQGISYEQYF. Here the CDR3 DNA reads TGTGCCAGCAGCTTAGCAGCGGGACAGGGCATCTCCTACGAGCAGTACTTC.

This clonotype has just a few counts. This chain uses TRBV12-3 or TRBV12-4 with TRBJ2-3; D not certain. The CDR3 has 13 residues. Trimming left V 7 bases short and J 10 bases short, with 18 bases between. The CDR3 protein is CASTQPELIAQYF. CDR3 DNA sequence: TGTGCCAGCACACAACCGGAGCTCATCGCGCAGTATTTT.

As for this clonotype: It is unclear where the CDR3 begins or ends on the DNA, so no DNA is shown, and the CDR3 is as TCRdb lists it. The rearrangement joins TRBV6-1 to TRBJ2-2; the table's D call, TRBD2, has no DNA check behind it. The CDR3 is 20 amino acids long, termini counted. Per germline, CDR1 MNHNS and CDR2 SASEGT. CDR3 region: CASSERPGGATQMGPGSCFF.

The chain combines TRBV5-1 with TRBJ2-1, with 9 positions matching TRBD1. V dropped 2 bases and J dropped 7; count of bases not matched to a gene: 7. CDR1 is SGHRS and CDR2 is YFSETQ in the germline V gene. There are 15 residues in the CDR3. The CDR3 reads CASSFRDRAINEQFF. CDR3 nucleotide sequence: TGCGCCAGCAGCTTTAGGGACAGGGCGATAAATGAGCAGTTCTTC.

This clonotype was observed a handful of times. This rearrangement joins TRBV12-3 or TRBV12-4 to TRBJ2-7, with TRBD2 identical over 10 bases. This CDR3 contains 13 residues. V lost 8 bases to trimming and J lost 5 bases; unmatched junction nucleotides: 6. In DNA, the CDR3 is TGTGCCAGCTCACTAGCGGGAATGAACGAGCAGTACTTC. Translation: CASSLAGMNEQYF.

V is TRBV24-1 and J is TRBJ1-1; D uncertain. Germline V gene sequence: CDR1 KGHDR, CDR2 SFDVKD. The V end lost 3 bases, the J end lost 1 base, and 11 bases lay between the germline ends. The CDR3 sequence is 15 residues long. As DNA, the CDR3 is TGTGCCACCAGTGATCCCTCGGCAGGGAACACTGAAGCTTTCTTT. Translation: CATSDPSAGNTEAFF.

The rearrangement joins TRBV30 to TRBJ2-1; D is unclear. Germline V lookup: CDR1 GTSNPN, CDR2 SVGIG (reference sequence). The CDR3 consists of 13 residues. Trimming removed 0 bases from V and 6 bases from J, with 9 bases in between. DNA of the CDR3: TGTGCCTGGAGTGTAGGTTTGCTCAATGAGCAGTTCTTC. Protein product: CAWSVGLLNEQFF.

This clonotype has more than one count but fewer than ten. The chain couples TRBV29-1 to TRBJ2-3, with D possibly being TRBD2 (6 bases). Germline lookup yields CDR1 SQVTM and CDR2 ANQGSEA. Trimming took 3 bases from V and 3 from J, leaving 13 bases between them. The CDR3 extends over 14 amino acids. This CDR3 is CSVDSGGSTDTQYF. The CDR3 bases are TGCAGCGTTGACAGTGGAGGGAGTACAGATACGCAGTATTTT.